The count of the clone carrying this T cell receptor (beta chain) is one. Its antigen is undetermined. This CDR3 has 15 residues. The germline V gene has CDR1 SGHNT and CDR2 YYREEE (reference sequence). Between the trimmed V and J ends, which lost 5 bases and 0 bases, there was a span of 13 bases. This record belongs to a study of cytomegalovirus exposure and HLA in healthy donors. Overall study findings and caveats: The authors reported that TCR beta sequences could predict HLA-A and HLA-B alleles. These predictions were accurate for most subjects in the first cohort.

Donors counted as nominally healthy when sampled, yet unrecorded immune exposures were likely. In the PCR, 60 Vbeta and 13 Jbeta primers were used. Clones were read by immunoSEQ multiplex PCR, and TCRdb kept only the in-frame ones, dropping some. The table includes approximately 150,000 clones, 81% detected once. The chain joins TRBV5-4 to TRBJ2-3, with D possibly being TRBD2 (6 bases). This TCR came from a man in his fifties in good health and CMV-seropositive. The sample comprised PBMCs. Here the CDR3 DNA reads TGTGCCAGCAGTAGCGGATATACTAGCACAGATACGCAGTATTTT. This codes for CASSSGYTSTDTQYF.